Shown below are 6 T cell receptor beta chains from a single sample sequenced in a study of blood T cell repertoires in COVID-19. Repertoires were generated with immunoSEQ multiplex PCR, while TCRdb's copy carries only in-frame clones and drops some. The sample holds about 110,000 clones; roughly 84% are singletons and the top ten take over 7.5%. Sequencing was performed on peripheral blood. The receptors come from a woman aged 40 to 50 with acute or convalescent COVID-19.

V usage is TRBV24-1 and J usage is TRBJ2-3; D remains unclear. Germline V gene sequence: CDR1 KGHDR, CDR2 SFDVKD. Trimming left V 2 bases short and J 5 bases short, with 13 bases between. The CDR3 loop spans 15 amino acids. Written as DNA, the CDR3 is TGTGCCACCAGTGATTCGATATCACGAGGAGATACGCAGTATTTT. Protein sequence: CATSDSISRGDTQYF.

This chain uses TRBV5-1 with TRBJ2-3; D uncertain. The CDR3 runs 13 residues. Germline loops: CDR1 SGHRS, CDR2 YFSETQ. Deletions cut 5 bases from V and 2 bases from J, with 9 bases between. CDR3 DNA sequence: TGCGCCAGCAGGGCGGCAGACACAGATACGCAGTATTTT. Protein sequence: CASRAADTDTQYF.

DNA of the CDR3: TGCGCCAGCAGCCTAACAGTAGCGGGAAGCTCTGGGGCCAACGTCCTGACTTTC. This codes for CASSLTVAGSSGANVLTF. This chain uses TRBV4-3 with TRBJ2-6; TRBD2 matches at 8 bases. Germline V lookup: CDR1 LGHNA, CDR2 YSLEER. V lost 4 bases, J lost 0 bases, and 8 bases stayed unmatched. The length of the CDR3 is 18 residues.

The V and J genes are TRBV19 and TRBJ1-1; tentative D call: TRBD1 (5 bases). V lost 4 bases and J 5 bases, leaving 20 bases between the germline ends. Germline lookup yields CDR1 LNHDA and CDR2 SQIVND (reference sequence). The CDR3 has 16 amino acids. CDR3 nucleotides: TGTGCCAGTAGTACAATCGGACAACTCGGAAGGACTGAAGCTTTCTTT. Translation gives CASSTIGQLGRTEAFF. The complete variable domain, with remaining parts taken from reference TRBV19 and TRBJ1-1, reads DGGITQSPKYLFRKEGQNVTLSCEQNLNHDAMYWYRQDPGQGLRLIYYSQIVNDFQKGDIAEGYSVSREKKESFPLTVTSAQKNPTAFYLCASSTIGQLGRTEAFFGQGTRLTVV.

The rearrangement uses TRBV28 and TRBJ1-1, with 9 positions matching TRBD1. With V trimmed by 8 bases and J by 7 bases, 11 bases remained unmatched. The CDR3 totals 14 residues. From germline, CDR1 is MDHEN and CDR2 SYDVKM. For the CDR3, the DNA is TGTGCCAGCTTTTTTCGGGACAGGGTTTATGAAGCTTTCTTT. Its protein product is CASFFRDRVYEAFF.

The J gene is TRBJ1-5, the V gene TRBV19; D not resolved. Trimming left V 5 bases short and J 4 bases short, with 21 bases between. This CDR3 comprises 17 residues. Germline V gene lookup returns CDR1 LNHDA and CDR2 SQIVND (reference sequence). The CDR3 nucleotides read TGTGCCAGTAGTCCGTACTCGGGGTCCCTAATTAATCAGCCCCAGCATTTT. Residues: CASSPYSGSLINQPQHF.